The 27 T cell receptor beta chains given below trace back to one sample, sequenced in a study of cytomegalovirus exposure and HLA in healthy donors. Primers for the PCR totalled 60 Vbeta and 13 Jbeta. TCRdb's copy holds only in-frame clones and misses some; the assay was immunoSEQ multiplex PCR. The profile shows around 55,000 clones, roughly 74% of them singletons. Material: PBMCs. The source is a female donor in good health and CMV-seronegative.

The gene calls are TRBV7-8 and TRBJ1-1; 8 nucleotides line up with TRBD1. The CDR3 is made up of 14 amino acids. Trimming cost V 6 bases and J 3 bases; bases outside gene matches: 6. Looked up from germline, CDR1 is SGHVS and CDR2 is FQNEAQ. In DNA, the CDR3 is TGTGCCAGCAGAGGGACAGGCCTAGACACTGAAGCTTTCTTT. It codes for CASRGTGLDTEAFF.

As to this clone: Other DNA sequences of this sample code for an identical CDR3. The rearrangement links TRBV7-2 to TRBJ2-7; possibly TRBD1 for D (6 bases). Germline lookup yields CDR1 SGHTA and CDR2 FQGNSA. V was pared by 5 bases and J by 2 bases, with 7 bases between. The CDR3 is 12 residues long. The CDR3 coding sequence is TGTGCCAGCAGCCGGGACACCTACGAGCAGTACTTC. Amino acid sequence: CASSRDTYEQYF.

This clone was seen a few times. This chain links TRBV6-5 with TRBJ1-3; possible D gene TRBD1, 5 bases. Between the trimmed V and J ends, which lost 6 bases and 0 bases, there was a span of 12 bases. Germline V CDR1 and CDR2: MNHEY, SVGAGI. There are 15 residues in the CDR3. The DNA of the CDR3 is TGTGCCAGCAGCATACAGGAGAGCTCTGGAAACACCATATATTTT. Its translation: CASSIQESSGNTIYF.

This chain links TRBV4-1 with TRBJ1-1, with TRBD1 matching over 11 bases. This CDR3 comprises 16 residues. Germline CDR1 is MGHRA and CDR2 is YSYEKL. With 1 base clipped from V and 4 bases from J, the junction kept 5 bases outside the gene matches. The DNA of the CDR3 is TGCGCCAGCAGCCAAGGTCGGACAGGGGGCGGCACTGAAGCTTTCTTT. Translated: CASSQGRTGGGTEAFF.

The CDR3 is CASSLGGGRSGELFF. CDR3 bases: TGCGCCAGCAGCCTGGGGGGGGGCCGGTCCGGGGAGCTGTTTTTT. V usage is TRBV4-3 and J usage is TRBJ2-2; tentative D call: TRBD2 (7 bases). Trimming removed 4 bases from V and 6 bases from J, with 15 bases in between. Germline CDR1 is LGHNA and CDR2 is YSLEER. The CDR3 has 15 amino acids.

The chain is built from TRBV11-2 and TRBJ1-1; 7 nucleotides match TRBD1. Germline assignment: CDR1 SGHAT and CDR2 FQNNGV. CDR3 length equals 16 residues. V shed 1 base, J shed 6 bases, and the junction held 11 bases outside the gene matches. CDR3 sequence: CASSLVGQQGWAEAFF. The CDR3 DNA follows: TGTGCCAGCAGCTTAGTAGGGCAACAGGGGTGGGCTGAAGCTTTCTTT.

This clone appeared a single time. The chain links TRBV11-2 to TRBJ1-3; D is undetermined. Trimming shortened V by 2 bases and J by 4 bases, and 6 bases separated the two germline ends. Germline lookup yields CDR1 SGHAT and CDR2 FQNNGV. CDR3 length: 13 residues. For the CDR3, the DNA is TGTGCCAGCAGCTTAACGGTCGGAAACACCATATATTTT. Translating it yields CASSLTVGNTIYF.

The chain couples TRBV6-5 to TRBJ2-5; 8 nucleotides align to TRBD2. Gene TRBJ2-7 matches the end of the DNA better, so the J call may be wrong. The CDR3 runs 14 residues. Per germline, CDR1 MNHEY and CDR2 SVGAGI. The CDR3 DNA is TGTGCCAGCAGTAGGACTAGCAGGGCCTCCGAGCAGTACTTC. Encoded protein: CASSRTSRASEQYF.

The chain recombines TRBV9 with TRBJ2-5; D is undetermined. Germline loops: CDR1 SGDLS, CDR2 YYNGEE. The ends were cut back, 0 bases at V and 3 bases at J, with 6 bases in the middle. The CDR3 length is 13 residues. CDR3 loop: CASSVEPEETQYF. For the CDR3, the DNA is TGTGCCAGCAGCGTAGAACCAGAAGAGACCCAGTACTTC.

The V call is TRBV25-1, the J call TRBJ1-1; 7 bases agree with TRBD1. CDR3 length: 15 amino acids. In germline, CDR1 is MGHDK, CDR2 SYGVNS. Trimming at V came to 6 bases and at J to 4 bases, leaving 11 bases not matched to a gene. The CDR3 DNA reads as TGTGCCAGCAGGAGGACAGGAAAGGGGAGCACTGAAGCTTTCTTT. It translates to CASRRTGKGSTEAFF. Supplemented by reference TRBV25-1 and TRBJ1-1, the full variable domain reads EADIYQTPRYLVIGTGKKITLECSQTMGHDKMYWYQQDPGMELHLIHYSYGVNSTEKGDLSSESTVSRIRTEHFPLTLESARPSHTSQYLCASRRTGKGSTEAFFGQGTRLTVV.

V and J are TRBV14 and TRBJ2-1; D is undetermined. The V end was cut by 2 bases, the J end by 6 bases, with 11 bases between. Germline CDR1 SGHDN, CDR2 FVKESK. The CDR3 is 14 amino acids. The CDR3 DNA is TGTGCCAGCAGCCAATACGTCAGATTCAATGAGCAGTTCTTC. Residues: CASSQYVRFNEQFF. The complete variable domain, with remaining parts taken from reference TRBV14 and TRBJ2-1, reads EAGVTQFPSHSVIEKGQTVTLRCDPISGHDNLYWYRRVMGKEIKFLLHFVKESKQDESGMPNNRFLAERTGGTYSTLKVQPAELEDSGVYFCASSQYVRFNEQFFGPGTRLTVL.

The rearrangement links TRBV2 to TRBJ1-1; a weak D match, TRBD1 (5 bases). V dropped 6 bases and J dropped 6 bases, with 14 bases sitting between them. Germline V gene lookup returns CDR1 SNHLY and CDR2 FYNNEI. This CDR3 is 13 amino acids long. The CDR3 spells CASSRDLIAEAFF. CDR3 nucleotide sequence: TGTGCCAGCAGCAGGGATTTGATCGCTGAAGCTTTCTTT.

This clone showed up just once. The rearrangement uses TRBV2 and TRBJ2-1; D might be TRBD1 (6 bases). The CDR3 runs 18 residues. V shed 3 bases and J shed 6 bases, with 24 bases lying between them. Looked up from germline, CDR1 is SNHLY and CDR2 is FYNNEI. The CDR3 nucleotides read TGTGCCAGCAGTGAGAGGGCGTGGGGCAGGGGCCCCCTCAATGAGCAGTTCTTC. Protein: CASSERAWGRGPLNEQFF.

This rearrangement joins TRBV7-2 to TRBJ1-1; TRBD1 is a possible D gene (5 bases). Germline-derived CDR1 and CDR2 are SGHTA and FQGNSA. This CDR3 has 14 residues. V was cut by 6 bases and J by 1 base, with 12 bases left in between. The CDR3 nucleotides are TGTGCCAGCAGGCTCCGGGGGGGGAACACTGAAGCTTTCTTT. It yields the protein CASRLRGGNTEAFF.

This clone was counted only a few times. The chain joins TRBV5-6 to TRBJ1-1; D unclear. The CDR3 length is 11 residues. V was cut by 2 bases and J by 5 bases, with 4 bases left in between. Germline CDR1 SGHDT, CDR2 YYEEEE. The CDR3 spells CASSFSTEAFF. CDR3 DNA: TGTGCCAGCAGCTTTTCGACTGAAGCTTTCTTT.

The J gene is TRBJ2-7, the V gene TRBV7-2, with a possible D match to TRBD1 (5 bases). Per the germline V gene, CDR1 is SGHTA and CDR2 is FQGNSA. This CDR3 spans 15 amino acids. Trimming removed 2 bases from V and 0 bases from J, with 11 bases in between. The CDR3 spells CASSLRGGYSYEQYF. The DNA for the CDR3 is TGTGCCAGCAGCTTAAGGGGCGGTTACTCCTACGAGCAGTACTTC.

The CDR3 loop is CASSLYPGPPLHF. The CDR3 coding sequence is TGTGCCAGCAGTTTATATCCGGGTCCACCCCTCCACTTT. The rearrangement uses TRBV27 and TRBJ1-6; D gene unclear. Trimming shortened V by 1 base and J by 11 bases, and 9 bases separated the two germline ends. The germline V gene has CDR1 MNHEY and CDR2 SMNVEV (reference sequence). CDR3 length: 13 residues.

The rearrangement uses TRBV18 and TRBJ2-5; TRBD2 matches 11 bases. The CDR3 is 15 amino acids. From germline, CDR1 is KGHSH and CDR2 LQKENI. The trim removed 6 bases at V and 1 base at J, leaving 4 bases unmatched. Here the CDR3 DNA reads TGTGCCAGCTCGCCGGGACTAGCGGTCCAAGAGACCCAGTACTTC. It encodes CASSPGLAVQETQYF.

The rearrangement joins TRBV10-2 to TRBJ1-1, with 9 bases that match TRBD1. Germline trimming cut 6 bases from V and 5 bases from J; bases unmatched to any gene: 1. The V gene's germline CDR1 is WSHSY and CDR2 SAAADI. The CDR3 sequence is 12 residues long. The DNA of the CDR3 is TGCGCCAGCAGGGACAGGGGAACTGAAGCTTTCTTT. Encoded protein: CASRDRGTEAFF.

This chain links TRBV6-5 with TRBJ1-4; 8 bases are a match to TRBD1. This CDR3 has 13 amino acids. V was pared by 0 bases and J by 13 bases, with 4 bases of the junction left unmatched. Germline CDR1 and CDR2: MNHEY and SVGAGI. Written as DNA, the CDR3 is TGTGCCAGCAGTTACTCAGGACAGGGTGGACTGTTTTTT. Amino acid sequence: CASSYSGQGGLFF.

This chain uses TRBV5-4 with TRBJ2-7; TRBD2 aligns across 8 bases. This CDR3 is 17 amino acids long. The ends lost 1 base at V and 0 bases at J; junction bases unmatched: 9. Germline V lookup: CDR1 SGHNT, CDR2 YYREEE (reference sequence). CDR3 in DNA: TGTGCCAGCAGCTTGAGTCGGGGGGGTCTGAGCTCCTACGAGCAGTACTTC. It yields the protein CASSLSRGGLSSYEQYF.

The chain carries TRBV4-3 and TRBJ2-7, with D possibly TRBD2 on 7 matching bases. The CDR3 sequence is 15 residues long. The V gene's germline CDR1 is LGHNA and CDR2 YSLEER. With 0 bases removed from V and 4 bases from J, the gap between germline ends came to 13 bases. The chain's CDR3 is CASSQDAGRGYEQYF. The CDR3 nucleotides read TGCGCCAGCAGCCAAGATGCGGGGAGGGGGTACGAGCAGTACTTC.

The chain uses TRBV27 and TRBJ2-5, with 7 bases that match TRBD2. The CDR3 covers 14 residues. V gave up 6 bases and J gave up 5 bases; unmatched junction bases: 9. The germline V gene has CDR1 MNHEY and CDR2 SMNVEV (reference sequence). CDR3 sequence: CASSPAWGGETQYF. The CDR3 DNA follows: TGTGCCAGCAGCCCAGCGTGGGGAGGGGAGACCCAGTACTTC.

This clone has just one count. V gene TRBV2 combines with J gene TRBJ2-1; 8 nucleotides agree with TRBD1. V lost 7 bases and J lost 5; bases outside the gene matches: 7. Germline CDR1 and CDR2: SNHLY and FYNNEI. There are 14 residues in the CDR3. The CDR3 sequence: CASIRTGLNNEQFF. The DNA of the CDR3 is TGTGCCAGCATTAGGACAGGGCTGAACAATGAGCAGTTCTTC.

J is TRBJ2-7 and V is TRBV7-9, with 8 bases lining up with TRBD1. The V gene end was trimmed by 6 bases and the J gene end by 4 bases; junction bases not matched to a gene: 14. The CDR3 runs 16 residues. CDR1 is SEHNR and CDR2 is FQNEAQ in the germline V gene (reference sequence). CDR3 nucleotide sequence: TGTGCCAGCAGTCCAGGGGGCGAATTTCCGTTTTACGAGCAGTACTTC. As protein: CASSPGGEFPFYEQYF.

The gene calls are TRBV5-1 and TRBJ2-7; maybe TRBD2 (5 bases). From germline, CDR1 is SGHRS and CDR2 YFSETQ. V lost 4 bases to trimming and J lost 2 bases, with 16 bases between them. This CDR3 is 15 amino acids long. Here the CDR3 reads CASSERTGKTYEQYF. CDR3 sequence (DNA): TGCGCCAGCAGCGAAAGGACGGGGAAAACCTACGAGCAGTACTTC.

This chain links TRBV9 with TRBJ2-3; tentatively, D is TRBD2 (6 bases). Germline V gives CDR1 SGDLS, CDR2 YYNGEE. CDR3 size: 17 residues. The V gene lost 3 bases and the J gene lost 0 bases, with 17 bases spanning the gap. The CDR3 sequence: CASSALGTFYSTDTQYF. For the CDR3, the DNA is TGTGCCAGCAGCGCCCTCGGGACTTTCTATAGCACAGATACGCAGTATTTT.